This record concerns one T cell receptor (beta chain) sequence. Antigen specificity is unknown. This entry is derived from a study of cytomegalovirus exposure and HLA in healthy donors. Study observations and caveats: Rarity held for most TCR sequences, but there were some public TCRs that occurred in many donors. Relative to the roughly 690-donor mean, N-insertions were reportedly fewer in an Asian-associated ancestry cluster in a later analysis.

The PCR had 60 Vbeta and 13 Jbeta primers. Sequencing used immunoSEQ multiplex PCR; TCRdb keeps in-frame clones, though not all of them. The sample lists about 150,000 clones, around 80% occurring once. This CDR3 contains 17 residues. The germline V gene has CDR1 SGHVS and CDR2 FNYEAQ. V lost 1 base to trimming and J lost 9 bases; unmatched junction nucleotides: 15. The sample taken for sequencing was PBMCs. The chain combines TRBV7-6 with TRBJ2-3; 8 nucleotides match TRBD2. This TCR derives from a man in his forties in good health and CMV-seropositive. CDR3 sequence reads: CASSLGTQREGSSTQYF. The CDR3 DNA is TGTGCCAGCAGCTTAGGCACCCAACGGGAGGGGAGTTCGACGCAGTATTTT.